The present T cell receptor (beta chain) was sequenced within a study of post-analysis software for immune sequencing data (dated by TCRdb to between 2014 and 2016). With regard to the full study: The recorded disease courses included relapsing-remitting, secondary progressive and progressive-relapsing multiple sclerosis, and some patients had no subtype annotation. The patient repertoires were compared against approximately ten previously published healthy control repertoires obtained from donors aged about 6 to 25 years. A subset of samples was prepared in parallel using single-end sample barcoding, then pooled and co-amplified after Illumina adapter ligation. Overall study outcomes, separate from this receptor: Compared with controls, multiple sclerosis patients had significantly lower normalized Chao1 diversity, a finding suggesting substantial peripheral T-cell clonal expansion. The control group was slightly older than the multiple sclerosis patient group. Strong co-clustering of samples prepared in the same batch was shown by direct clustering with F measure, prompting a batch-effect correction. A few TRBV segments, including TRBV5-6, TRBV5-1 and TRBV20-1, were significantly more frequent in patients than controls.

V lost 0 bases and J lost 5 bases, and the count of bases not matched to a germline gene is 8. Inclusive of the bounding cysteine and phenylalanine, the CDR3 is 17 residues long. The only DNA kept is the CDR3, 51 bases in frame from the first base. CDR1 MGHRA and CDR2 YSYEKL are derived from the germline V gene. A note on this clonotype: Which antigen it targets is not known. Base-call qualities are not available, and no considerably larger clone is one nucleotide away.

Libraries were made using PCR. The sample was run on an Illumina HiSeq 2500. Unique molecular identifiers were incorporated into TCR beta cDNA libraries to reduce PCR and sequencing biases. Around 500,000 cDNA molecules were obtained for every 1 to 10 million input T cells, so each molecule roughly corresponded to one T cell. The patient libraries were prepared and sequenced with the same protocol used for the earlier healthy control dataset. Within a given batch, samples were prepared together, multiplexed and sequenced on the same HiSeq lane. In the source study's methods: Raw barcoded reads were processed with MIGEC, and single-read molecular identifier groups were discarded before consensus assembly and CDR3 extraction. Clonotype tables were post-analysed with VDJtools, and diversity was normalized by down-sampling all datasets to the smallest sample size. Repertoire overlap clustering matched CDR3 amino acid but not nucleotide sequences to correct batch-related cross-sample contamination. TCRdb handled the public reads itself, with Q25 trimming in fastp and clone calling in MiXCR, and kept productive beta chains. Every entry covers one CDR3 protein and lists the most common genes and DNA from its rows. The V and J calls were determined by TCRdb, not by the authors. This sample lists about 770,000 distinct CDR3 sequences; under 60% were detected once. In total, the top ten clones hold approximately 4.4% of the sample.

To demonstrate the VDJtools post-analysis software, TCR beta repertoires were profiled from the peripheral blood of about 14 young patients with multiple sclerosis. The patients with multiple sclerosis were children and adolescents between roughly 6 and 15 years of age. The TCR originated in a girl aged 10 to 17 with multiple sclerosis. What was sequenced was blood. The rearranged segments are TRBV4-1 and TRBJ2-5; a stretch of 11 junction bases matches TRBD2. The sequence in DNA is TGCGCCAGCAGCCAAGAGGCCCTAGCGGGGGGTCGGGAGACCCAGTACTTC. Its protein product is CASSQEALAGGRETQYF.